A single sample is the source of the 20 T cell receptor beta chains below, sequenced in a study of cytomegalovirus exposure and HLA in healthy donors. PCR amplification relied on 60 Vbeta primers (plus 13 Jbeta primers). Here immunoSEQ multiplex PCR was the method, and the copy in TCRdb shows in-frame clones only, minus some. The sample has 200,000 or so clones, about three quarters seen once; the top ten hold around 1.8%. Material: PBMCs. Receptors originate from a man aged 18 to 30 in good health and CMV-seronegative.

This rearrangement joins TRBV5-6 to TRBJ1-1; TRBD1 matches 9 bases. J lost 10 bases, V lost 2 bases, and 3 bases had no gene match. In germline, CDR1 is SGHDT, CDR2 YYEEEE. This CDR3 contains 12 residues. CDR3 sequence reads: CASSFGQGIAFF. The CDR3 bases are TGTGCCAGCAGCTTCGGACAGGGGATAGCTTTCTTT.

This clone turned up a few times. The chain uses TRBV7-9 and TRBJ2-2; 8 bases agree with TRBD2. Trimming at V came to 6 bases and at J to 1 base, leaving 7 bases not matched to a gene. This CDR3 comprises 16 residues. Germline V lookup: CDR1 SEHNR, CDR2 FQNEAQ (reference sequence). DNA for the CDR3: TGTGCCAGCAGTTATGGACTAGCAGAGAACACCGGGGAGCTGTTTTTT. As protein: CASSYGLAENTGELFF.

The rearrangement joins TRBV7-8 to TRBJ2-7; tentatively, D is TRBD1 (5 bases). The CDR3 spans 12 residues. V lost 5 bases to trimming and J lost 6 bases, with 11 bases between them. Germline V gene data show CDR1 as SGHVS and CDR2 as FQNEAQ. The DNA for the CDR3 is TGTGCCAGCAGCGAAACAGGAAGCGAGCAGTACTTC. This encodes CASSETGSEQYF.

The V gene is TRBV9, the J gene TRBJ1-2; D is unresolved. The V and J ends lost 1 base and 1 base respectively, with 8 bases between them. CDR1 and CDR2 from the germline V gene are SGDLS and YYNGEE. This CDR3 is built from 14 residues. CDR3 loop: CASSVSGGNYGYTF. CDR3 DNA: TGTGCCAGCAGCGTAAGCGGCGGTAACTATGGCTACACCTTC.

This clone occurred a few times. The chain combines TRBV6-1 with TRBJ2-7; TRBD1 agrees at 9 bases. Germline assignment: CDR1 MNHNS and CDR2 SASEGT. J gave up 5 bases and V 3 bases, and 5 bases lay outside the gene matches. CDR3 length equals 14 residues. This CDR3 reads CASSDRDRDHEQYF. CDR3 bases: TGTGCCAGCAGTGACCGGGACAGGGACCACGAGCAGTACTTC.

J is TRBJ2-5 and V is TRBV2; D perhaps matches TRBD1 (5 bases). Trimming took 9 bases from V and 5 from J, leaving 31 bases between them. The CDR3 consists of 18 residues. Germline values: CDR1 SNHLY, CDR2 FYNNEI. The CDR3 bases are TGTGCCAGTAACCGACAGATAGAAACTATCCCGGGCCGGGAGACCCAGTACTTC. Translating gives CASNRQIETIPGRETQYF.

The chain joins TRBV9 to TRBJ2-4, with 12 bases identical to TRBD2. V gave up 0 bases and J gave up 13 bases; unmatched junction bases: 8. The CDR3 covers 15 residues. CDR1 SGDLS and CDR2 YYNGEE come from the germline V gene. CDR3 sequence reads: CASSVDETSGSQQYF. CDR3 DNA: TGTGCCAGCAGCGTAGATGAGACTAGCGGGAGTCAACAGTACTTC.

The rearrangement links TRBV5-6 to TRBJ2-3; TRBD1 matches at 7 bases. The CDR3 covers 15 residues. The trim removed 0 bases at V and 2 bases at J, leaving 3 bases unmatched. Germline CDR1 SGHDT, CDR2 YYEEEE. The DNA of the CDR3 is TGTGCCAGCAGCTTGGACAGGGGCCTCACAGATACGCAGTATTTT. It codes for CASSLDRGLTDTQYF.

To note about this clone: The junction departs from germline at one end; a sequencing error may be responsible. This chain links TRBV7-9 with TRBJ1-6; D is uncertain. Germline CDR1 is SEHNR and CDR2 is FQNEAQ (reference sequence). This CDR3 comprises 12 residues. The CDR3 DNA sequence: TGTTCCAGCAGCTTACTAGATCCACCCCTCCACTTT. Its translation: CSSSLLDPPLHF.

V gene TRBV7-3 combines with J gene TRBJ1-6; D possibly corresponds to TRBD1 (6 bases). CDR1 SGHTA and CDR2 FQGTGA come from the germline V gene. Deletions cut 2 bases from V and 6 bases from J, with 14 bases between. The CDR3 is 16 residues long. The CDR3 DNA reads as TGTGCCAGCAGCTTAGGAAACAGGGCTAGTAATTCACCCCTCCACTTT. This sequence encodes CASSLGNRASNSPLHF.

With respect to this clone: This sample includes further DNA sequences coding for the same CDR3. V usage is TRBV7-3 and J usage is TRBJ1-1, with a weak D call TRBD1 (5 bases). The CDR3 is 14 residues long. Trimming stripped 5 bases from V and 1 base from J, with 11 bases between. From germline, CDR1 is SGHTA and CDR2 FQGTGA. In DNA, the CDR3 is TGTGCCAGCAGCCTCGGACACTCGAACACTGAAGCTTTCTTT. Amino acids: CASSLGHSNTEAFF.

J is TRBJ2-3 and V is TRBV7-6; TRBD1 is a possible D gene (5 bases). Trimming took 4 bases from V and 6 from J, leaving 20 bases between them. CDR3 length: 16 amino acids. Germline CDR1 and CDR2: SGHVS and FNYEAQ. This CDR3 reads CASSSTQGSGVDTQYF. The CDR3 region has the DNA TGTGCCAGCAGCTCGACCCAGGGAAGTGGCGTCGATACGCAGTATTTT.

J is TRBJ2-6 and V is TRBV5-3, with TRBD1 as a possible D gene (5 bases). TRBV5-3 is filed as an ORF, its function uncertain. Trimming removed 4 bases from V and 4 bases from J, with 24 bases in between. This CDR3 has 19 amino acids. In nucleotides, the CDR3 is TGTGCCAGAAGCCGAAATTCTCCTGATGACAGACGAGGGGCCAACGTCCTGACTTTC. Translating gives CARSRNSPDDRRGANVLTF.

The V and J genes are TRBV11-3 and TRBJ2-3; the match to TRBD2 covers 11 bases. The CDR3 is 17 residues long. Germline values: CDR1 SGHNT, CDR2 YENEEA. The ends lost 3 bases at V and 2 bases at J; junction bases unmatched: 7. CDR3 region: CASSLGSGGDYTDTQYF. The CDR3 coding sequence is TGTGCCAGCAGCTTGGGTAGCGGGGGGGACTACACAGATACGCAGTATTTT.

The rearrangement uses TRBV6-5 and TRBJ2-2; the match to TRBD1 covers 8 bases. Germline lookup yields CDR1 MNHEY and CDR2 SVGAGI. V was clipped by 5 bases and J by 3 bases; unmatched bases: 5. The CDR3 spans 15 residues. DNA for the CDR3: TGTGCCAGCAGTGGACGGACAGGGCACACCGGGGAGCTGTTTTTT. This gives the protein CASSGRTGHTGELFF.

This chain uses TRBV10-2 with TRBJ2-7, with 8 bases fitting TRBD2. This CDR3 spans 14 amino acids. CDR1 and CDR2 from the germline V gene are WSHSY and SAAADI. The junction had 3 bases not matched to a gene; V was cut back by 5 bases and J by 0 bases. The CDR3 region has the DNA TGCGCCAGCAGTAGCGGGAGTGCCTCCTACGAGCAGTACTTC. It translates to CASSSGSASYEQYF.

V is TRBV7-2 and J is TRBJ2-4; 12 bases match TRBD2. Germline V lookup: CDR1 SGHTA, CDR2 FQGNSA. V lost 3 bases and J lost 15; bases outside the gene matches: 9. CDR3 length: 14 residues. As DNA, the CDR3 is TGTGCCAGCAGCTTCCTCCTGACTAGCGGGAGATCGTACTTC. It codes for CASSFLLTSGRSYF.

Only a few counts were recorded for this clone. The V gene is TRBV5-4, the J gene TRBJ2-2; 12 bases align to TRBD2. CDR3 length: 18 residues. The germline CDR1 and CDR2 sequences are SGHNT and YYREEE (reference sequence). Trimming took 4 bases from V and 5 from J; bases not matched to a gene: 12. The CDR3 loop reads CASSRGLAGSDLTGELFF. CDR3 bases: TGTGCCAGCAGCCGCGGACTAGCGGGATCCGATTTGACCGGGGAGCTGTTTTTT.

A few counts support this clone. The chain recombines TRBV6-5 with TRBJ2-3; 9 bases map to TRBD1. V lost 6 bases, J lost 5 bases, and 6 bases stayed unmatched. There are 14 residues in the CDR3. Germline CDR1 is MNHEY and CDR2 is SVGAGI. CDR3 region: CASSLGQGGDTQYF. DNA of the CDR3: TGTGCCAGCAGCCTGGGACAGGGCGGAGATACGCAGTATTTT.

This clone was recorded a few times. The J gene is TRBJ2-2, the V gene TRBV2, with TRBD1 identical over 7 bases. Germline V gene data show CDR1 as SNHLY and CDR2 as FYNNEI. The trim removed 3 bases at V and 4 bases at J, leaving 11 bases unmatched. This CDR3 has 17 amino acids. The CDR3 nucleotides read TGTGCCAGCAGTGAGAGGACAGGTATTCGGGGCACCGGGGAGCTGTTTTTT. Translated: CASSERTGIRGTGELFF.